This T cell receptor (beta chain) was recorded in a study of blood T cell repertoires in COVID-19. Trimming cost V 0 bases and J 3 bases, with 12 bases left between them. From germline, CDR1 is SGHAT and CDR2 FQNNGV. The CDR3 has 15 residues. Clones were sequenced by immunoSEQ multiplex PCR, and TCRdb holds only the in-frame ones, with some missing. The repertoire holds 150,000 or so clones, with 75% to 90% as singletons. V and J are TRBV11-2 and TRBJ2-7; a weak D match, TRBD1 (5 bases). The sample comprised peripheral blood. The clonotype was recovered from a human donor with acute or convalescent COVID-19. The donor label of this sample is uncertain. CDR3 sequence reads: CASSLDRIGVYEQYF. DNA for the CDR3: TGTGCCAGCAGCTTAGATCGAATAGGGGTCTACGAGCAGTACTTC. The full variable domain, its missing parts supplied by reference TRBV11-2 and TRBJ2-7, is EAGVAQSPRYKIIEKRQSVAFWCNPISGHATLYWYQQILGQGPKLLIQFQNNGVVDDSQLPKDRFSAERLKGVDSTLKIQPAKLEDSAVYLCASSLDRIGVYEQYFGPGTRLTVT.